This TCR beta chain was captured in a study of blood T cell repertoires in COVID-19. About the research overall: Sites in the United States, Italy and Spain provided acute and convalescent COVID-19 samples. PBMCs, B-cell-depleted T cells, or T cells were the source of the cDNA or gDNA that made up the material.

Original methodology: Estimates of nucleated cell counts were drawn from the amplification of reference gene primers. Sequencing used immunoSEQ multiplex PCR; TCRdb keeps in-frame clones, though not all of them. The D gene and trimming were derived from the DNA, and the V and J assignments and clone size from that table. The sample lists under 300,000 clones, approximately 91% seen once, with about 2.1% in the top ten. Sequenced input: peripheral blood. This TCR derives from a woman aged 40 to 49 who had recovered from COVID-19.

The CDR3 coding sequence is TGTGCCAGCAGCCGGGGGGGCAAAGAGACCCAGTACTTC. Protein: CASSRGGKETQYF. The V call is TRBV3-1 (or the pseudogene TRBV3-2), the J call TRBJ2-5; possibly TRBD2 for D (7 bases). V lost 4 bases and J lost 3, with 9 bases in between. Germline V gives CDR1 LGHDT, CDR2 YNNKEL (reference sequence). This CDR3 is 13 amino acids long.